This T cell receptor (beta chain) was sequenced in a study of control samples from healthy donors and cancer patients. The method was immunoSEQ multiplex PCR; TCRdb's version includes in-frame clones alone and lacks a portion of them. Of tens of thousands of clones in the sample, 80% to 90% are singletons; the top ten hold approximately 3%. This TCR came from a woman between 50 and 59 years old with lung cancer. Sequenced sample: PBMCs.

CDR3 residues: CASSSGTGGNTEAFF. The CDR3 DNA reads TGTGCCAGCAGTTCCGGGACAGGGGGGAACACTGAAGCTTTCTTT. V is TRBV6-5 and J is TRBJ1-1, with TRBD1 identical over 11 bases. This CDR3 spans 15 amino acids. V lost 4 bases and J lost 1; bases outside the gene matches: 2. Germline CDR1 is MNHEY and CDR2 is SVGAGI.